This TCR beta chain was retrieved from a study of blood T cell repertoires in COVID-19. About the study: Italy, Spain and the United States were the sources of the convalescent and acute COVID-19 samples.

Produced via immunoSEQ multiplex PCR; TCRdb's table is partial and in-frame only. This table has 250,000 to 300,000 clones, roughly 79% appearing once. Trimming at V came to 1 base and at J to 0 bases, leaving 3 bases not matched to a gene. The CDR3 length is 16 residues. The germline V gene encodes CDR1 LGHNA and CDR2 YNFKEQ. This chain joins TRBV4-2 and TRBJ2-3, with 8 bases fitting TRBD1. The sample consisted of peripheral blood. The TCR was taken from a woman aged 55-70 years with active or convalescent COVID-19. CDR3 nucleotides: TGTGCCAGCAGCCAAGGCCGGGACAGGAGCACAGATACGCAGTATTTT. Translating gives CASSQGRDRSTDTQYF.